The next 10 T cell receptor beta chains were all read from a single sample in a study of Ad26.COV2.S vaccination and SARS-CoV-2 variants (dated by TCRdb to 2020 to 2023). The library relied on the immunoSEQ multiplex PCR assay. Drawn from immuneACCESS, this table holds only the in-frame rearrangements with V and J called that TCRdb kept. Clones are partly lost; checked studies trace under half to an unresolved V gene and leave the rest unexplained. Recorded for this sample are about 440,000 clones; about nine tenths of them occurred a single time. About 4.5% of the sample is in the top ten clones. Per the publication, the treatment or condition label means: 19 received Ad26.COV2.S at low or high dose, single or two shots; roughly five received placebo; per-sample allocation not given. Repertoires of vaccine and placebo recipients were sequenced from samples taken on day 63 after the first injection.

The source was peripheral blood, collected in a trial of Ad26.COV2.S vaccine versus placebo. These receptors originate from a person aged 18-65 years who received the Ad26.COV2.S COVID-19 vaccine or a placebo.

For the CDR3, the DNA is TGTGCCACCAGCAGAGATGGTTCCTCTGGAAACACCATATATTTT. Encoded protein: CATSRDGSSGNTIYF. This chain uses TRBV15 with TRBJ1-3; D not resolved. V shed 0 bases and J shed 0 bases, with 6 bases lying between them. The CDR3 runs 15 residues. Germline lookup yields CDR1 LNHNV and CDR2 YYDKDF (reference sequence).

The rearrangement joins TRBV25-1 to TRBJ2-7; D not certain. Germline V gene sequence: CDR1 MGHDK, CDR2 SYGVNS. CDR3 length: 15 amino acids. Trimming stripped 2 bases from V and 1 base from J, with 12 bases between. The CDR3 DNA follows: TGTGCCAGCAGTGAAGGATTCGGCTCGTCCTACGAGCAGTACTTC. Encoded protein: CASSEGFGSSYEQYF.

The chain links TRBV5-1 to TRBJ2-5; D unresolved. V gave up 0 bases and J gave up 7 bases, with 13 bases separating them. Germline V gene data show CDR1 as SGHRS and CDR2 as YFSETQ. This CDR3 comprises 14 residues. CDR3 sequence reads: CASSLGEGSGTQYF. CDR3 in DNA: TGCGCCAGCAGCTTGGGTGAAGGGTCGGGGACCCAGTACTTC.

The chain combines TRBV19 with TRBJ1-1; no clear D gene. The CDR3 has 12 amino acids. Per germline, CDR1 LNHDA and CDR2 SQIVND (reference sequence). V gave up 7 bases and J gave up 4 bases, with 10 bases separating them. The CDR3 DNA is TGTGCCAGTAACGACCCATTCACTGAAGCTTTCTTT. Amino acids: CASNDPFTEAFF. The complete variable domain, with remaining parts taken from reference TRBV19 and TRBJ1-1, reads DGGITQSPKYLFRKEGQNVTLSCEQNLNHDAMYWYRQDPGQGLRLIYYSQIVNDFQKGDIAEGYSVSREKKESFPLTVTSAQKNPTAFYLCASNDPFTEAFFGQGTRLTVV.

The chain is built from TRBV5-6 and TRBJ1-4, with D unresolved. CDR1 and CDR2 from the germline V gene are SGHDT and YYEEEE. V was cut by 2 bases and J by 2 bases, with 7 bases left in between. The CDR3 is 14 residues long. CDR3 protein: CASSFGQTNEKLFF. In DNA, the CDR3 is TGTGCCAGCAGCTTCGGTCAGACTAATGAAAAACTGTTTTTT.

The chain joins TRBV27 to TRBJ2-2; 9 positions agree with TRBD2. The V and J ends lost 3 bases and 5 bases, in that order; junction bases with no gene match: 4. The CDR3 spans 15 residues. Germline CDR1 is MNHEY and CDR2 is SMNVEV (reference sequence). Written as DNA, the CDR3 is TGTGCCAGCAGTTTCTTAACTAGCGGGACCGGGGAGCTGTTTTTT. This gives the protein CASSFLTSGTGELFF.

In its sample, this clone was seen once. The chain has TRBV9 and TRBJ2-1, with TRBD1 as a possible D gene (6 bases). Germline CDR1 and CDR2: SGDLS and YYNGEE. CDR3 length equals 13 residues. V gave up 4 bases and J gave up 8 bases, with 13 bases separating them. CDR3 residues: CASSTIQGDEQFF. The CDR3 nucleotides are TGTGCCAGCAGCACTATACAGGGAGATGAGCAGTTCTTC.

This sequence joins TRBV12-3 or TRBV12-4 and TRBJ2-5, with D maybe TRBD1 (5 bases). V was trimmed by 3 bases and J by 5 bases, leaving 10 bases between them. This CDR3 contains 13 residues. The CDR3 is CASSFQGLETQYF. CDR3 DNA sequence: TGTGCCAGCAGTTTTCAGGGTTTGGAGACCCAGTACTTC.

The chain uses TRBV5-1 and TRBJ1-1; 10 bases align to TRBD1. Per the germline V gene, CDR1 is SGHRS and CDR2 is YFSETQ. The CDR3 contains 15 residues. V lost 5 bases, J lost 6 bases, and 10 bases stayed unmatched. The CDR3 DNA is TGCGCCAGCAGTAGTTCGACAGGGGGCAGGTCTGAAGCTTTCTTT. Its translation: CASSSSTGGRSEAFF.

This chain connects TRBV5-5 to TRBJ1-4; 11 bases map to TRBD1. Germline CDR1 reads SGHKS; CDR2 reads YYEKEE (reference sequence). The CDR3 extends over 14 amino acids. V dropped 4 bases and J dropped 7; count of bases not matched to a gene: 3. CDR3 DNA sequence: TGTGCCAGCAGCGTCGGGACAGGGGGTGAAAAACTGTTTTTT. Amino acids: CASSVGTGGEKLFF.